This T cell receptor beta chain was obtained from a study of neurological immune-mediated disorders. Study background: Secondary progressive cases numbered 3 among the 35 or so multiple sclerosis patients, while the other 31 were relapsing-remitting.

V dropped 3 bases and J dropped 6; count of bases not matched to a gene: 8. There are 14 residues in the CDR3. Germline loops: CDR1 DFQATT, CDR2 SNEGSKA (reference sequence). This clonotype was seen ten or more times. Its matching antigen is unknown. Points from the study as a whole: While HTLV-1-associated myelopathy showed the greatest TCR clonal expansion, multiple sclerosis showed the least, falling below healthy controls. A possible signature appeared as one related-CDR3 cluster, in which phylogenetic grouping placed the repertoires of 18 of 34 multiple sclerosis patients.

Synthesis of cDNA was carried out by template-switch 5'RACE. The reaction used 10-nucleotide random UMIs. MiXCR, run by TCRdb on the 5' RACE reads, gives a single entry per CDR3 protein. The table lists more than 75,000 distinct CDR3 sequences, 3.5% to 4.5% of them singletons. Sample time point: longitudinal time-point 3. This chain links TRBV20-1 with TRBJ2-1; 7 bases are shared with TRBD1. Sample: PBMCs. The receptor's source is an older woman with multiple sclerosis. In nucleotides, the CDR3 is TGCAGTGCTAGTCGGGACAGTCTAGCCAATGAGCAGTTCTTC. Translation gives CSASRDSLANEQFF.